Listed below are T cell receptor beta chains from one sample, sequenced in a study of control samples from healthy donors and cancer patients. Assay used: immunoSEQ multiplex PCR; TCRdb lists only in-frame clones, some missing. This table holds tens of thousands of clones, about 94% found once. The source material was blood. The receptors here all came from a man aged 60 to 75 in good health. Both conserved end residues are part of each CDR3. D genes are given only for firm matches.

d_call j_call v_call cdr3_aa cdr3_nt
- TRBJ1-1 TRBV5-1 CASSLAGTPDTEAFF TGCGCCAGCAGCTTGGCAGGGACACCAGACACTGAAGCTTTCTTT
TRBD2 TRBJ2-1 TRBV30 CAWSPGGGGSGTQFF TGTGCCTGGAGTCCCGGGGGCGGTGGTAGCGGGACCCAGTTCTTC
TRBD1 TRBJ1-2 TRBV28 CASSPTDRGYGYTF TGTGCCAGCAGTCCAACCGACAGGGGGTATGGCTACACCTTC
- TRBJ1-2 TRBV2 CASHSSGTPYGYTF TGTGCCAGTCATTCTTCCGGGACACCTTATGGCTACACCTTC
TRBD2 TRBJ2-1 TRBV2 CASRGLAGVPDEQFF TGTGCCAGCAGGGGGCTAGCGGGAGTTCCCGATGAGCAGTTCTTC
- TRBJ2-7 TRBV5-5 CASSFVGREYEQYF TGTGCCAGCAGCTTCGTCGGCAGAGAATACGAGCAGTACTTC
- TRBJ2-7 TRBV11-3 CASSLGSGPTQQYF TGTGCCAGCAGCTTAGGATCAGGCCCCACACAGCAGTACTTC
- TRBJ2-2 TRBV27 CASNSRDTGELFF TGTGCCAGCAATTCTAGAGACACCGGGGAGCTGTTTTTT
- TRBJ1-6 TRBV28 CASRDKREPLHF TGTGCCAGCCGGGATAAGAGAGAACCCCTCCACTTT
TRBD2 TRBJ2-1 TRBV29-1 CSVLEPIGTSGAQFF TGCAGCGTTCTAGAGCCTATTGGGACTAGCGGGGCCCAGTTCTTC
- TRBJ2-5 TRBV24-1 CATSDWETQYF TGTGCCACCAGTGATTGGGAGACCCAGTACTTC
- TRBJ1-5 TRBV24-1 CATSQRGRDDQPQHF TGTGCCACCAGTCAGAGGGGCAGGGATGATCAGCCCCAGCATTTT
- TRBJ1-5 TRBV7-9 CASSLRGFQPQHF TGTGCCAGCAGCTTACGAGGGTTCCAGCCCCAGCATTTT
- TRBJ1-1 TRBV18 CASQTKSDTEAFF TGTGCCAGCCAAACGAAGAGTGACACTGAAGCTTTCTTT
- TRBJ1-1 TRBV29-1 CSVEDFGRDAEAFF TGCAGCGTTGAAGATTTCGGACGCGACGCTGAAGCTTTCTTT
- TRBJ2-2 TRBV27 CARGLANTGELFF TGTGCCCGAGGGCTGGCGAACACCGGGGAGCTGTTTTTT
- TRBJ2-1 TRBV4-1 CASSKTDYNEQFF TGCGCCAGCAGCAAGACAGACTACAATGAGCAGTTCTTC
TRBD2 TRBJ2-2 TRBV4-1 CASSPSGTGELFF TGCGCCAGCAGCCCTAGCGGCACCGGGGAGCTGTTTTTT
- TRBJ1-1 TRBV6-5 CASRGLGNTEAFF TGTGCCAGCAGGGGGCTCGGGAACACTGAAGCTTTCTTT